Listed below are T cell receptor beta chains from one sample, sequenced in a study of T cell responses to AZD1222 COVID-19 vaccine. Libraries were prepared by immunoSEQ multiplex PCR; TCRdb keeps only in-frame clonotypes and omits some of them. Found here are some 150,000 clones, 91% of them singletons; the top ten hold around 5%. Sequencing used peripheral blood, obtained on day 0 of AZD1222 vaccination. These TCRs come from an adult in good health. The CDR3 runs from the conserved cysteine through the conserved F or W. The order of the fields is V gene, clone size, D gene, J gene, CDR3 DNA, CDR3 protein. The D gene is left open where the match is weak. Some rows have no size entry. The others give once, few or many, or a class for an expanded clone.

v_call: TRBV19
clone_size: NA
d_call: TRBD1
j_call: TRBJ1-2
cdr3_nt: TGTGCCAGACTCACGACTCCCGGACAGGGGTATGGCTACACCTTC
cdr3_aa: CARLTTPGQGYGYTF

v_call: TRBV4-2
clone_size: NA
d_call: NA
j_call: TRBJ2-1
cdr3_nt: TGTGCCAGCAGCCAACCGGGACGGCGCAATGAGCAGTTCTTC
cdr3_aa: CASSQPGRRNEQFF

v_call: TRBV2
clone_size: NA
d_call: NA
j_call: TRBJ1-2
cdr3_nt: TGTGCCAGTCCAGGGTTGATCAACTATGGCTACACCTTC
cdr3_aa: CASPGLINYGYTF

v_call: TRBV6-6
clone_size: NA
d_call: NA
j_call: TRBJ1-2
cdr3_nt: TGTGCCAGCAGTTACCCTGGAGGGGCCCGTGATGGCTACACCTTC
cdr3_aa: CASSYPGGARDGYTF

v_call: TRBV27
clone_size: NA
d_call: TRBD2
j_call: TRBJ2-3
cdr3_nt: TGTGCCAGCAGCAGACGACTAGCGGGAGGGGTCGGAGATACGCAGTATTTT
cdr3_aa: CASSRRLAGGVGDTQYF

v_call: TRBV7-9
clone_size: NA
d_call: NA
j_call: TRBJ1-5
cdr3_nt: TGTGCCAGCAGCTCCCTCGATAGCAATCAGCCCCAGCATTTT
cdr3_aa: CASSSLDSNQPQHF

v_call: TRBV28
clone_size: NA
d_call: NA
j_call: TRBJ2-1
cdr3_nt: TGTGCCAGCAACACCCTAGCGTACCCCTCCTACAATGAGCAGTTCTTC
cdr3_aa: CASNTLAYPSYNEQFF

v_call: TRBV5-4
clone_size: NA
d_call: NA
j_call: TRBJ1-3
cdr3_nt: TGTGCCAGCAGCTTGGGCAGGGGTACTGGAAACACCATATATTTT
cdr3_aa: CASSLGRGTGNTIYF

v_call: TRBV18
clone_size: NA
d_call: NA
j_call: TRBJ1-1
cdr3_nt: TGTGCCAGCTCACCACTGACCGGGGGGGAGGCTTTCTTT
cdr3_aa: CASSPLTGGEAFF

v_call: TRBV27
clone_size: NA
d_call: NA
j_call: TRBJ2-1
cdr3_nt: TGTGCCAGCAGTTTAGACAGGAGCTCCTACAATGAGCAGTTCTTC
cdr3_aa: CASSLDRSSYNEQFF

v_call: TRBV6-5
clone_size: NA
d_call: TRBD1
j_call: TRBJ1-6
cdr3_nt: TGTGCCAGCAGGCACCTGACAGGGGGCAATTCACCCCTCCACTTT
cdr3_aa: CASRHLTGGNSPLHF

v_call: TRBV27
clone_size: NA
d_call: TRBD1
j_call: TRBJ2-3
cdr3_nt: TGTGCCAGCAGTTTTCAGGGGGTTAGCACAGATACGCAGTATTTT
cdr3_aa: CASSFQGVSTDTQYF

v_call: TRBV6-5
clone_size: NA
d_call: TRBD2
j_call: TRBJ2-1
cdr3_nt: TGTGCCAGCGTACCACTAGCGGGAGTACTTGATGAGCAGTTCTTC
cdr3_aa: CASVPLAGVLDEQFF

v_call: TRBV4-3
clone_size: NA
d_call: NA
j_call: TRBJ1-1
cdr3_nt: TGCGCCAGCAGCCAAGTCTGGAACACTGAAGCTTTCTTT
cdr3_aa: CASSQVWNTEAFF

v_call: TRBV15
clone_size: NA
d_call: NA
j_call: TRBJ2-2
cdr3_nt: TGTGCCACCAGCAGGAGTCCCAACGCCGGGGAGCTGTTTTTT
cdr3_aa: CATSRSPNAGELFF

v_call: TRBV28
clone_size: once
d_call: NA
j_call: TRBJ2-2
cdr3_nt: TGTGCCAGCAGTTTCTCGGCGGCAGGACAGAACACCGGGGAGCTGTTTTTT
cdr3_aa: CASSFSAAGQNTGELFF

v_call: TRBV7-9
clone_size: NA
d_call: NA
j_call: TRBJ1-2
cdr3_nt: TGTGCCAGCAGCTTCCCGGGACAAGGCTACACCTTC
cdr3_aa: CASSFPGQGYTF